These T cell receptor beta chains were read from a single sample in a study of T cells after yellow fever vaccination. From the 5' RACE reads, TCRdb called clonotypes with MiXCR, one entry per CDR3 protein. The sample contains about 260,000 distinct CDR3 sequences, approximately 3.6% of which appear only once. The input for sequencing was PBMCs, taken 15 days after the yellow fever booster vaccination. The receptor source for this set is a young man who received the YFV17D yellow fever vaccine. CDR3s include the opening cysteine and the closing phenylalanine or tryptophan. Fields, in order: J gene, V gene, D gene, clone size, CDR3 DNA, CDR3 protein. The D gene is left open where the match is weak. Part of the rows lack a size; the others show once, few, many or a class for expanded clones.

J: TRBJ2-3; V: TRBV12-3/TRBV12-4; D: NA; size: many; DNA: TGTGCCAGCAGTCACCGGGACGGGATAACAGATACGCAGTATTTT; CDR3: CASSHRDGITDTQYF
J: TRBJ2-4; V: TRBV4-1; D: TRBD1; size: many; DNA: TGCGCCAGCAGCCGAACAGGGGACCTAGCCAAAAACATTCAGTACTTC; CDR3: CASSRTGDLAKNIQYF
J: TRBJ2-2; V: TRBV27; D: NA; size: many; DNA: TGTGCCAGCAGTTTATCAAACGGCGGGGAGCTGTTTTTT; CDR3: CASSLSNGGELFF
J: TRBJ2-5; V: TRBV5-1; D: NA; size: NA; DNA: TGCGCCAGCAGCATCAGCCCCGGGGAGACCCAGTACTTC; CDR3: CASSISPGETQYF
J: TRBJ2-1; V: TRBV5-4; D: NA; size: many; DNA: TGTGCCAGCTTTTTCGGCCCAGGGGAGAATGAGCAGTTCTTC; CDR3: CASFFGPGENEQFF
J: TRBJ2-1; V: TRBV20-1; D: NA; size: many; DNA: TGCAGTGCTAGAGATATGGACGGTGGGGCTCACAATGAGCAGTTCTTC; CDR3: CSARDMDGGAHNEQFF
J: TRBJ1-4; V: TRBV12-3/TRBV12-4; D: NA; size: many; DNA: TGTGCCAGCAGTTTCAAACAGGGTTTTAATGAAAAACTGTTTTTT; CDR3: CASSFKQGFNEKLFF
J: TRBJ1-2; V: TRBV9; D: TRBD1; size: many; DNA: TGTGCCAGCAGCGTAGGCCCCAACAGGGGGCTTAACTATGGCTACACCTTC; CDR3: CASSVGPNRGLNYGYTF
J: TRBJ2-1; V: TRBV10-3; D: TRBD2; size: many; DNA: TGTGCCATCAGTTTCGCTACTAGCGGGGTTTACAATGAGCAGTTCTTC; CDR3: CAISFATSGVYNEQFF
J: TRBJ2-5; V: TRBV6-2/TRBV6-3; D: NA; size: many; DNA: TGTGCCAGCAGTAAATTTCGACTAGTCGCTGGGGTCCAGTACTTC; CDR3: CASSKFRLVAGVQYF
J: TRBJ1-1; V: TRBV18; D: NA; size: many; DNA: TGTGCCAGCTCACCTGGGACCTCGGGCACTGAAGCTTTCTTT; CDR3: CASSPGTSGTEAFF
J: TRBJ2-2; V: TRBV5-1; D: TRBD2; size: many; DNA: TGCGCCAGCAGCTTGGAACTAGCGGAGACCGGGGAGCTGTTTTTT; CDR3: CASSLELAETGELFF
J: TRBJ1-2; V: TRBV4-1; D: NA; size: many; DNA: TGCGCCAGCAGCCAAGTACCCCCAGGGAGCTATGGCTACACCTTC; CDR3: CASSQVPPGSYGYTF
J: TRBJ1-4; V: TRBV5-1; D: NA; size: many; DNA: TGCGCCAGCAGCTCAAAACCCCAGGGGACCCTGTATTTCGGTGAAAAACTGTTTTTT; CDR3: CASSSKPQGTLYFGEKLFF
J: TRBJ2-1; V: TRBV20-1; D: NA; size: many; DNA: TGCAGTGCGAGAAACAATGAGCAGTTCTTC; CDR3: CSARNNEQFF
J: TRBJ2-1; V: TRBV15; D: TRBD2; size: many; DNA: TGTGCCACCAGCAGACAGAGCGGGGGGGTCAATGAGCAGTTCTTC; CDR3: CATSRQSGGVNEQFF
J: TRBJ2-1; V: TRBV4-3; D: TRBD1; size: many; DNA: TGCGCCAGCAGCCTTGAACGGGACAGCGTATACAATGAGCAGTTCTTC; CDR3: CASSLERDSVYNEQFF
J: TRBJ2-7; V: TRBV6-2/TRBV6-3; D: TRBD1; size: many; DNA: TGTGCCAGCAGTTCGTCTGGGACAGGGGGGGCCGAGCAGTACTTC; CDR3: CASSSSGTGGAEQYF
J: TRBJ2-4; V: TRBV6-1; D: NA; size: many; DNA: TGTGCCAGCAGTGAATCAGTGGCAGGGGTCCGGGCCCAGTACTTC; CDR3: CASSESVAGVRAQYF
J: TRBJ1-5; V: TRBV7-8; D: NA; size: many; DNA: TGTGCCAGCAGCGCCCAATCAGACCCGTATCAGCCCCAGCATTTT; CDR3: CASSAQSDPYQPQHF
J: TRBJ2-3; V: TRBV7-9; D: NA; size: many; DNA: TGTGCCAGCAGCTTACCCAGCGACTCTAGCACAGATACGCAGTATTTT; CDR3: CASSLPSDSSTDTQYF
J: TRBJ2-2; V: TRBV5-1; D: NA; size: many; DNA: TGCGCCAGCCTTGGCAGCACCGGGGAGCTGTTTTTT; CDR3: CASLGSTGELFF
J: TRBJ2-2; V: TRBV29-1; D: TRBD1; size: many; DNA: TGCAGTGCTAGAGGACAGGGCACCGGGGAGCTGTTTTTT; CDR3: CSARGQGTGELFF
J: TRBJ2-3; V: TRBV15; D: NA; size: many; DNA: TGTGCCACCAGCAGAGAGGCAGGAACAGATACGCAGTATTTT; CDR3: CATSREAGTDTQYF
J: TRBJ1-3; V: TRBV7-9; D: NA; size: many; DNA: TGTGCCAGCAGCTTAGTGCCGGTAACTGGAAACACCATATATTTT; CDR3: CASSLVPVTGNTIYF
J: TRBJ1-2; V: TRBV7-3; D: NA; size: many; DNA: TGTGCCAGCGGGGGCTCCCTGGGAACCTATGGCTACACCTTC; CDR3: CASGGSLGTYGYTF
J: TRBJ2-1; V: TRBV19; D: TRBD1; size: NA; DNA: TGTGCCAGTAAACGCGGAAGGGACAGCAACAATGAGCAGTTCTTC; CDR3: CASKRGRDSNNEQFF
J: TRBJ1-3; V: TRBV20-1; D: NA; size: NA; DNA: TGCAGTGCGACCGACGCTAGCTCTGGAAACACCATATATTTT; CDR3: CSATDASSGNTIYF
J: TRBJ1-2; V: TRBV24-1; D: NA; size: many; DNA: TGTGCCACCAGTGATCAACAGGGAAGAGGCTACACCTTC; CDR3: CATSDQQGRGYTF
J: TRBJ2-1; V: TRBV4-3; D: TRBD2; size: many; DNA: TGCGCCAGCAGCCAAGAATCGCTAGCGGGGGGCTATGAGCAGTTCTTC; CDR3: CASSQESLAGGYEQFF
J: TRBJ2-1; V: TRBV29-1; D: NA; size: many; DNA: TGCAGCGTTGAAGAGCAAAGCTCCTACAATGAGCAGTTCTTC; CDR3: CSVEEQSSYNEQFF
J: TRBJ1-2; V: TRBV5-1; D: TRBD1; size: NA; DNA: TGCGCCAGCAGCTTGGGGGACAGGGAAATCCATGGCTACACCTTC; CDR3: CASSLGDREIHGYTF
J: TRBJ1-2; V: TRBV5-1; D: NA; size: many; DNA: TGCGCCAGCAGCCCTGACACGACCTATGGCTACACCTTC; CDR3: CASSPDTTYGYTF
J: TRBJ1-4; V: TRBV12-3/TRBV12-4; D: TRBD1; size: many; DNA: TGTGCCAGCAGTTTAATTCGGTTCGGGACAGATAATGAAAAACTGTTTTTT; CDR3: CASSLIRFGTDNEKLFF
J: TRBJ1-1; V: TRBV5-1; D: NA; size: many; DNA: TGCGCCAGCAGCCTTAGGAACACTGAAGCTTTCTTT; CDR3: CASSLRNTEAFF
J: TRBJ1-1; V: TRBV6-5; D: NA; size: many; DNA: TGTGCCAGCAGTTACTCAGGGGGGTTTGAAGCTTTCTTT; CDR3: CASSYSGGFEAFF
J: TRBJ2-3; V: TRBV3-1; D: TRBD2; size: many; DNA: TGTGCCAGCAGCCAAGCGGGGGGAAGCACAGATACGCAGTATTTT; CDR3: CASSQAGGSTDTQYF
J: TRBJ2-7; V: TRBV6-2/TRBV6-3; D: NA; size: NA; DNA: TGTGCCAGCAGTTACTCGAGACGGGGGAGCCGCTACGAGCAGTACTTC; CDR3: CASSYSRRGSRYEQYF
J: TRBJ2-3; V: TRBV12-5; D: NA; size: NA; DNA: TGTGCTAGTGGTTTGACAGGCACAGATACGCAGTATTTT; CDR3: CASGLTGTDTQYF
J: TRBJ1-2; V: TRBV20-1; D: NA; size: many; DNA: TGCAGTGCTATTCCCCCCAGCTATGGCTACACCTTC; CDR3: CSAIPPSYGYTF
J: TRBJ1-1; V: TRBV12-3/TRBV12-4; D: NA; size: NA; DNA: TGTGCCAGCAGTTTTATGGGGCTAAGGACTGAAGCTTTCTTT; CDR3: CASSFMGLRTEAFF
J: TRBJ1-5; V: TRBV20-1; D: NA; size: many; DNA: TGCAGTTTTACGGACAGCCAGATGCCCCAGCATTTT; CDR3: CSFTDSQMPQHF
J: TRBJ1-6; V: TRBV20-1; D: TRBD1; size: many; DNA: TGCAGTGCTGCGCCCCCGGGACAGGACAATTCACCCCTCCACTTT; CDR3: CSAAPPGQDNSPLHF
J: TRBJ1-6; V: TRBV12-3/TRBV12-4; D: TRBD1; size: NA; DNA: TGTGCCAGCAGTCGGACAGGGCTCGATAATTCACCCCTCCACTTT; CDR3: CASSRTGLDNSPLHF
J: TRBJ1-4; V: TRBV19; D: NA; size: NA; DNA: TGTGCCAGTAGATCCTACCGGGGTGAAAAACTGTTTTTT; CDR3: CASRSYRGEKLFF
J: TRBJ1-1; V: TRBV12-3/TRBV12-4; D: TRBD1; size: many; DNA: TGTGCCAGCAGTTTAAATACAGGGGCTGCCACTGAAGCTTTCTTT; CDR3: CASSLNTGAATEAFF
J: TRBJ2-6; V: TRBV20-1; D: NA; size: many; DNA: TGCAGTGCTAGAAGACAGGCTACTGGGGCCAACGTCCTGACTTTC; CDR3: CSARRQATGANVLTF
J: TRBJ2-2; V: TRBV5-4; D: NA; size: few; DNA: TGTGCCAGCAGCTTAGAGGGACTCCTCCTCACCGGGGAGCTGTTTTTT; CDR3: CASSLEGLLLTGELFF